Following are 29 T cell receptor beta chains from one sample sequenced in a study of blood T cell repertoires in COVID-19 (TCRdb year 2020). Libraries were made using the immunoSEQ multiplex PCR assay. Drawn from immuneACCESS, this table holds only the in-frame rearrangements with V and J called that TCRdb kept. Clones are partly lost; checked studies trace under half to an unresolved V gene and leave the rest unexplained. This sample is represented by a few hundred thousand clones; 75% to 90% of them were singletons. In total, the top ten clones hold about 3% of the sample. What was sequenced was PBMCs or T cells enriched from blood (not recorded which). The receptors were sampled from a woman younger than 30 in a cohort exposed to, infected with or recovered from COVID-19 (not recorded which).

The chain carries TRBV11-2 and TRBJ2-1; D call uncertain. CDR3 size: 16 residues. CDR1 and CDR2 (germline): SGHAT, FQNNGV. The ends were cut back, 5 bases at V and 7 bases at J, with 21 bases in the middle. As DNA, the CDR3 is TGTGCCAGCAGCATGTTTGCCGGGTCGCCGTCGAATGAGCAGTTCTTC. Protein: CASSMFAGSPSNEQFF.

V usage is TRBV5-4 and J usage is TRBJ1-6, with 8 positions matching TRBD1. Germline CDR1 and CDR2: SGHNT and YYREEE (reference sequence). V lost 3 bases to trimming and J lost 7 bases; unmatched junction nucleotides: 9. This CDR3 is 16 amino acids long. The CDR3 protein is CASSWMQGAGNSPLHF. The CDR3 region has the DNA TGTGCCAGCAGCTGGATGCAGGGGGCTGGGAATTCACCCCTCCACTTT.

The CDR3 reads CASSGQGTEQYF. For the CDR3, the DNA is TGTGCCAGCAGTGGACAGGGAACCGAGCAGTACTTC. V gene TRBV2 combines with J gene TRBJ2-7; TRBD1 matches at 7 bases. This CDR3 has 12 amino acids. Germline values: CDR1 SNHLY, CDR2 FYNNEI. Trimming took 4 bases from V and 6 from J; bases not matched to a gene: 3.

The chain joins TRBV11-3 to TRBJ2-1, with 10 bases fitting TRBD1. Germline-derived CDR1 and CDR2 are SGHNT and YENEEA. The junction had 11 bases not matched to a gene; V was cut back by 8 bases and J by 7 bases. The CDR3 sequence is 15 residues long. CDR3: CASSGRDRGVNEQFF. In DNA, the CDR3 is TGTGCCAGCTCGGGCCGGGACAGGGGTGTTAATGAGCAGTTCTTC. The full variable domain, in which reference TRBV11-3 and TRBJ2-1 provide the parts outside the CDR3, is EAGVVQSPRYKIIEKKQPVAFWCNPISGHNTLYWYLQNLGQGPELLIRYENEEAVDDSQLPKDRFSAERLKGVDSTLKIQPAELGDSAVYLCASSGRDRGVNEQFFGPGTRLTVL.

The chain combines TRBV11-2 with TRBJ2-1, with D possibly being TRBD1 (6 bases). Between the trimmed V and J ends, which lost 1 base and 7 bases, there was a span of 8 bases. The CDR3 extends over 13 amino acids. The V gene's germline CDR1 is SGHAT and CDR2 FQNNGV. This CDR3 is CASSLGTENEQFF. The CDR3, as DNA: TGTGCCAGCAGCTTAGGGACAGAGAATGAGCAGTTCTTC.

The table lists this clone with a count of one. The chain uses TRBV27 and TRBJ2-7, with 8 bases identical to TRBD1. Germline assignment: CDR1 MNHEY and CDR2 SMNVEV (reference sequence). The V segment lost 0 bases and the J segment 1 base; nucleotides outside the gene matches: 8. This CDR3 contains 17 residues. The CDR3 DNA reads TGTGCCAGCAGTTTATCCTTTTACCGGGACAGGTCCTACGAGCAGTACTTC. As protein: CASSLSFYRDRSYEQYF.

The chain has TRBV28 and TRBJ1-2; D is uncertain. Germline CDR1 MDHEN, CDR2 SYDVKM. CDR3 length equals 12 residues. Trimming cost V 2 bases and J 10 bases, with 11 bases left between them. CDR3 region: CASSLMSGSYTF. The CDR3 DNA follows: TGTGCCAGCAGTTTAATGTCGGGGTCCTACACCTTC.

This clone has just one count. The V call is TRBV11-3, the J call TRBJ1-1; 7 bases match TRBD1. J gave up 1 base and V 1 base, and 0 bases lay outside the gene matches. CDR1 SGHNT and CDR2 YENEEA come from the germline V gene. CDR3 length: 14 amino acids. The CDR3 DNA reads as TGTGCCAGCAGCTTAGGGGACAGGAACACTGAAGCTTTCTTT. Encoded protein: CASSLGDRNTEAFF.

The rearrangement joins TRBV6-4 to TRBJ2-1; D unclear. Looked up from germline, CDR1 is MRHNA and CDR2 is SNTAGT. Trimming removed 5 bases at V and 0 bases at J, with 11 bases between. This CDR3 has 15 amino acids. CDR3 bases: TGTGCCAGCAGTCCTTGGAGAAGCTCCTACAATGAGCAGTTCTTC. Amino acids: CASSPWRSSYNEQFF.

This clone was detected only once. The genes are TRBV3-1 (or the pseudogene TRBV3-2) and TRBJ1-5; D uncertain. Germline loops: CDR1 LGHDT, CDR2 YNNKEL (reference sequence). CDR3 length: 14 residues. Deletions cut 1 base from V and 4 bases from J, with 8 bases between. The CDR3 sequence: CASSQGLANQPQHF. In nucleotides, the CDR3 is TGTGCCAGCAGCCAAGGATTAGCAAATCAGCCCCAGCATTTT.

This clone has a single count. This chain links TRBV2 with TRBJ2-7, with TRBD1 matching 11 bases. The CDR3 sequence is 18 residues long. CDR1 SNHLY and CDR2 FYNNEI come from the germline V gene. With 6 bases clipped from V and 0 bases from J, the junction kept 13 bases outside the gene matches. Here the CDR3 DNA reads TGTGCCAGCAGAGACGGGACAGGGGGGGAATTCAGCTCCTACGAGCAGTACTTC. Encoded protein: CASRDGTGGEFSSYEQYF.

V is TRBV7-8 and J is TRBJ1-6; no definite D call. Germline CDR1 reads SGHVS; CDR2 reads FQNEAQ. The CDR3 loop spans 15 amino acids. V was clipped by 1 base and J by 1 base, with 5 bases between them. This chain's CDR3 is CASSLGSSYNSPLHF. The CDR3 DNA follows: TGTGCCAGCAGCTTAGGCAGTTCCTATAATTCACCCCTCCACTTT.

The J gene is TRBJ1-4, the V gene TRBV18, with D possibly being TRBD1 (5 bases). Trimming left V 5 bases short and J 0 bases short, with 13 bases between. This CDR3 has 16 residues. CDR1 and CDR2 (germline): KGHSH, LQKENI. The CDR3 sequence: CASSAAGSATNEKLFF. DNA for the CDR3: TGTGCCAGCTCAGCGGCAGGGTCGGCAACTAATGAAAAACTGTTTTTT.

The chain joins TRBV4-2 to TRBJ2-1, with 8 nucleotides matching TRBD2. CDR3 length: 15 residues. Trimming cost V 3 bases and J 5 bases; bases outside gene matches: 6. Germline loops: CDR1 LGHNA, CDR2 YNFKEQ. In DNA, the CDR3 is TGTGCCAGCAGCCATAGCGGGATCAAGGACAATGAGCAGTTCTTC. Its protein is CASSHSGIKDNEQFF.

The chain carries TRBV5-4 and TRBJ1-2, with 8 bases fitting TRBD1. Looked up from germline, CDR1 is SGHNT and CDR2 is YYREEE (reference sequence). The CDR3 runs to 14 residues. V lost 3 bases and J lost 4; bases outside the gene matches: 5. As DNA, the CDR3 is TGTGCCAGCAGCTCCGCAGGGGGCAGCTATGGCTACACCTTC. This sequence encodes CASSSAGGSYGYTF.

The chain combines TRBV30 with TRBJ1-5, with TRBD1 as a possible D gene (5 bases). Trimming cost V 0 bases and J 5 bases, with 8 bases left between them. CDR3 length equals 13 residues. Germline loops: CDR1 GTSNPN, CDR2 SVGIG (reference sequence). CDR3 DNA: TGTGCCTGGAGTGTAGGAGGGGATCAGCCCCAGCATTTT. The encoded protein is CAWSVGGDQPQHF. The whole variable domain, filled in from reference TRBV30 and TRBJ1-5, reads SQTIHQWPATLVQPVGSPLSLECTVEGTSNPNLYWYRQAAGRGLQLLFYSVGIGQISSEVPQNLSASRPQDRQFILSSKKLLLSDSGFYLCAWSVGGDQPQHFGDGTRLSIL.

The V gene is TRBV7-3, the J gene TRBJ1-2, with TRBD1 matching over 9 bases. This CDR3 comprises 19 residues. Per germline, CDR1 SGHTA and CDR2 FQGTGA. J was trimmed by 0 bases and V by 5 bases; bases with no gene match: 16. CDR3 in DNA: TGTGCCAGCAGCGCTGGCTCGGACAGGGGACCACTCTCTAACTATGGCTACACCTTC. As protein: CASSAGSDRGPLSNYGYTF.

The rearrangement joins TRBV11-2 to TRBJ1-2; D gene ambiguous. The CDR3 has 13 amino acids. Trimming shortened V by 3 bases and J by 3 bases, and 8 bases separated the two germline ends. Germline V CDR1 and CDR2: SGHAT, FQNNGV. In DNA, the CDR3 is TGTGCCAGCAGCTTTTCCGGGGACTATGGCTACACCTTC. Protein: CASSFSGDYGYTF.

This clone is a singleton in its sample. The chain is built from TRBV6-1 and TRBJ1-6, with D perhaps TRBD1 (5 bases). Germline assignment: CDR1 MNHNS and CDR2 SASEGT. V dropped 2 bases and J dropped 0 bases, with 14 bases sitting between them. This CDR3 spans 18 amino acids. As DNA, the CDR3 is TGTGCCAGCAGTGAAAGGGGCAGGAGCAGCTCCTATAATTCACCCCTCCACTTT. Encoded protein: CASSERGRSSSYNSPLHF.

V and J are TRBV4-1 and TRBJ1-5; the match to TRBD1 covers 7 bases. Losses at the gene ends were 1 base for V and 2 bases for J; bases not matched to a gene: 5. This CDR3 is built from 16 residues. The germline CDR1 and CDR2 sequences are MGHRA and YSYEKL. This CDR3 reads CASSQGEGGRNQPQHF. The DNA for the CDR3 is TGCGCCAGCAGCCAAGGAGAAGGGGGCCGCAATCAGCCCCAGCATTTT.

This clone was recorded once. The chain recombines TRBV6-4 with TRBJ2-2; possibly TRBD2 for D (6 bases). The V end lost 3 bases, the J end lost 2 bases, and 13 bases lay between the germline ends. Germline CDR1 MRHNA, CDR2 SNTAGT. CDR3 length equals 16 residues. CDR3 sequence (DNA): TGTGCCAGCAGTGATGGCGGGATAGCTAACACCGGGGAGCTGTTTTTT. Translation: CASSDGGIANTGELFF.

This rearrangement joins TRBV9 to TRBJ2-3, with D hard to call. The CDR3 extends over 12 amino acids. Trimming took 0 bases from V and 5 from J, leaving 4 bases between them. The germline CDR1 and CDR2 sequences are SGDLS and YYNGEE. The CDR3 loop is CASSVERDTQYF. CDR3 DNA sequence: TGTGCCAGCAGCGTAGAGAGAGATACGCAGTATTTT.

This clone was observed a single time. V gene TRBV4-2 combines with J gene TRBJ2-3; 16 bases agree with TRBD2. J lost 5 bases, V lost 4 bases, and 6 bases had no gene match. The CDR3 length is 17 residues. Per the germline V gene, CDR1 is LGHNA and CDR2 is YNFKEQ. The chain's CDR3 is CASSPGTSGRAEDTQYF. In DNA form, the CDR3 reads TGTGCCAGCAGCCCCGGGACTAGCGGGAGGGCCGAAGATACGCAGTATTTT.

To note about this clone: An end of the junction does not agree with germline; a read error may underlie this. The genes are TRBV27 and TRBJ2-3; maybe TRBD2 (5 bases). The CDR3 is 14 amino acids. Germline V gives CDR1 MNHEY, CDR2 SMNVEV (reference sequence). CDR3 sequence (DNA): TGTGCCAGCAGTTTAAAGTCTAGCAGAGATACGCAGTATTTT. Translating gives CASSLKSSRDTQYF.

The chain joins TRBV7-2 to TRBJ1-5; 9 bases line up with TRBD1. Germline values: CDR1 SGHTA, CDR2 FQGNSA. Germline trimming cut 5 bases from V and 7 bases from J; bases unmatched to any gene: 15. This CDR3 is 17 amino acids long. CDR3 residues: CASSPPGLGQGRQPQHF. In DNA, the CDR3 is TGTGCCAGCAGCCCCCCGGGGTTGGGACAGGGCAGACAGCCCCAGCATTTT.

The CDR3 spells CASSARGLAENTGELFF. The CDR3 DNA reads TGTGCCAGCAGCGCAAGGGGACTAGCGGAGAACACCGGGGAGCTGTTTTTT. The chain is built from TRBV11-3 and TRBJ2-2; 11 positions match TRBD2. Unmatched junction bases numbered 6, after V lost 5 bases and J lost 1 base. Germline V gene lookup returns CDR1 SGHNT and CDR2 YENEEA. This CDR3 has 17 residues.

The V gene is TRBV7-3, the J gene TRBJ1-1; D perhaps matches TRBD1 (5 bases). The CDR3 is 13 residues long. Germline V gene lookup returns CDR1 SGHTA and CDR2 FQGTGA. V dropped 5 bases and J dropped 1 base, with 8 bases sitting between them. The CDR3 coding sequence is TGTGCCAGCAGCCCAACAGGGAACACTGAAGCTTTCTTT. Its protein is CASSPTGNTEAFF. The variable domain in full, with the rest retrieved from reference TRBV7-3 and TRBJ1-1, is GAGVSQTPSNKVTEKGKYVELRCDPISGHTALYWYRQSLGQGPEFLIYFQGTGAADDSGLPNDRFFAVRPEGSVSTLKIQRTERGDSAVYLCASSPTGNTEAFFGQGTRLTVV.

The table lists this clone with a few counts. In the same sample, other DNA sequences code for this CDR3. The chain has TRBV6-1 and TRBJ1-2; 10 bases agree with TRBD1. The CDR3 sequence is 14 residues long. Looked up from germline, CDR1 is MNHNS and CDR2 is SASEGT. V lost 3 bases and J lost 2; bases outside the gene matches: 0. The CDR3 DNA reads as TGTGCCAGCAGTGAGGGACAGGGGAACTATGGCTACACCTTC. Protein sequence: CASSEGQGNYGYTF.

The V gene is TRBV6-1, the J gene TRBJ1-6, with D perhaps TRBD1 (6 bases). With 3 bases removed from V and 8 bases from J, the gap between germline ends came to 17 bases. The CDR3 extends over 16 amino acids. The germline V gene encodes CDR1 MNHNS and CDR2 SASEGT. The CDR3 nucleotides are TGTGCCAGCAGTGAGCTTCAGGGGTACTCGCATTCACCCCTCCACTTT. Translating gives CASSELQGYSHSPLHF.